A single sample gave rise to the 4 T cell receptor beta chains below, sequenced in a study of human T cells and chemical hapten exposure. MiXCR, applied by TCRdb to the RACE reads, yields one record per CDR3 protein. The profile covers 65,000 to 85,000 distinct CDR3 sequences, with approximately 12% appearing a single time and 3.5% taken by the ten largest. Time point indicated: patch test 1, 2 weeks after DPC sensitization. Treatment given: therapeutic diphenylcyclopropenone sensitization with weekly scalp DPC. The sample here was whole blood, taken in connection with sensitization to the hapten diphenylcyclopropenone (DPC). These receptors were collected from a woman aged 55-69 years with alopecia areata. Some clones in this sample may be carry-over from other donors' samples.

The chain employs TRBV2 and TRBJ2-2; maybe TRBD1 (6 bases). Looked up from germline, CDR1 is SNHLY and CDR2 is FYNNEI. Deletions cut 7 bases from V and 4 bases from J, with 16 bases between. The CDR3 sequence is 15 residues long. The CDR3 loop is CASNTGIGGTGELFF. The CDR3 nucleotides read TGTGCCAGCAATACAGGGATCGGAGGCACCGGGGAGCTGTTTTTT.

Turning to this clonotype: A clone one base away is much larger, so this may be a read error. V gene TRBV7-9 combines with J gene TRBJ1-1; D call uncertain. The CDR3 is 11 amino acids. V lost 7 bases to trimming and J lost 1 base, with 4 bases between them. Looked up from germline, CDR1 is SEHNR and CDR2 is FQNEAQ (reference sequence). The CDR3 spells CASIENTEAFF. In DNA form, the CDR3 reads TGTGCCAGCATCGAGAACACTGAAGCTTTCTTT.

The J gene is TRBJ1-1, the V gene TRBV5-6; 8 nucleotides agree with TRBD1. Germline lookup yields CDR1 SGHDT and CDR2 YYEEEE. CDR3 length equals 14 residues. The V segment lost 0 bases and the J segment 9 bases; nucleotides outside the gene matches: 7. The CDR3 DNA follows: TGTGCCAGCAGCTTGGGGACAGGGAAAAATAAAGCTTTCTTT. Translating it yields CASSLGTGKNKAFF.

J is TRBJ2-1 and V is TRBV9; D ambiguous. V lost 3 bases to trimming and J lost 9 bases, with 10 bases between them. Per germline, CDR1 SGDLS and CDR2 YYNGEE. This CDR3 is built from 12 residues. CDR3 amino acids: CASSAALGEQFF. DNA for the CDR3: TGTGCCAGCAGCGCAGCGCTAGGTGAGCAGTTCTTC.